This T cell receptor (beta chain) is drawn from a study of Graves' ophthalmopathy and Graves' hyperthyroidism. About the research overall: At the time of initial diagnosis and before any treatment, peripheral blood was collected.

Investigators amplified TCR beta CDR3 regions from RNA transcripts. RT-PCR was first run with HTBI primers, then multiplex PCR in a second round. MiXCR, applied by TCRdb to the multiplex PCR reads, yields one record per CDR3 protein. This table holds 300,000 to 500,000 distinct CDR3 sequences, approximately 15% found once. Many counts were recorded for this clonotype. This sequence originates from a woman aged 18-29 years with stable Graves' hyperthyroidism. The sequenced material came from peripheral blood.

The CDR3 DNA reads TGTGCCAGCAGCCCGACGGACGGGCCGAGCCAGAACACTGAAGCTTTCTTT. This translates into CASSPTDGPSQNTEAFF. The V gene is TRBV11-2, the J gene TRBJ1-1; D not resolved. Germline V gene lookup returns CDR1 SGHAT and CDR2 FQNNGV. V was shortened by 5 bases and J by 1 base, with 20 bases between the two germline ends. The CDR3 covers 17 residues.